The rows below give T cell receptor beta chains drawn from one sample of a study of identical twins. TCRdb reprocessed the 5' RACE reads via MiXCR and lists one record per CDR3 protein. The sample gives 1.5 million to 2 million distinct CDR3 sequences, roughly a third of which show up once; roughly 0.3% is in the top ten. Sequenced: cord blood. The receptors shown here come from a newborn girl in good health. Both conserved end residues are part of each CDR3. Each record gives: D gene, V gene, J gene, clone size, CDR3 protein, CDR3 DNA. The D gene is left open where the match is weak. Not every row has a clone size; where given, it reads once, few, many or a size class.

TRBD2	TRBV5-4	TRBJ2-7	.	CASSFYLAGGPNYEQYF	TGTGCCAGCAGCTTCTATTTAGCGGGAGGGCCGAACTACGAGCAGTACTTC
TRBD1	TRBV5-1	TRBJ1-2	once	CASTVDRGEYGYTF	TGCGCCAGCACAGTGGACAGGGGGGAATATGGCTACACCTTC
.	TRBV20-1	TRBJ1-2	few	CTAGQGLNYGYTF	TGCACCGCGGGGCAGGGCCTAAACTATGGCTACACCTTC
.	TRBV14	TRBJ1-4	.	CASSQVGGAKLFF	TGTGCCAGCAGCCAAGTGGGGGGCGCAAAACTGTTTTTT
.	TRBV6-5	TRBJ2-7	.	CASRRLQGYEQYF	TGTGCCAGCAGACGGCTACAGGGATACGAGCAGTACTTC
TRBD2	TRBV5-1	TRBJ2-4	.	CASSPKRTSGRVGAKNIQYF	TGCGCCAGCAGCCCTAAACGGACTAGCGGGAGGGTCGGGGCCAAAAACATTCAGTACTTC
.	TRBV2	TRBJ2-1	.	CAILGPTYNEQFF	TGTGCCATTCTAGGGCCAACCTACAATGAGCAGTTCTTC
.	TRBV27	TRBJ2-3	few	CASSLFEAGPDTQYF	TGTGCCAGCAGTTTATTTGAGGCAGGGCCAGATACGCAGTATTTT
TRBD2	TRBV20-1	TRBJ2-1	.	CSAASGRGNEQFF	TGCAGTGCCGCTAGCGGGAGGGGCAATGAGCAGTTCTTC
TRBD2	TRBV20-1	TRBJ2-7	.	CSASSGSGGPSYEQYF	TGCAGTGCTAGTTCCGGAAGCGGGGGGCCATCCTACGAGCAGTACTTC
TRBD2	TRBV5-1	TRBJ2-1	many	CASSSRLAGGNEQFF	TGCGCCAGCAGCTCCCGACTAGCGGGAGGCAATGAGCAGTTCTTC
.	TRBV25-1	TRBJ1-4	.	CASSEWGTLFF	TGTGCCAGCAGTGAATGGGGGACTTTGTTTTTT
TRBD1	TRBV4-1	TRBJ1-1	many	CASSHPGQGTEAFF	TGCGCCAGCAGCCACCCCGGACAGGGAACTGAAGCTTTCTTT
.	TRBV11-3	TRBJ2-3	.	CASSLEAGSNSTDTQYF	TGTGCCAGCAGCTTAGAGGCTGGCTCTAATAGCACAGATACGCAGTATTTT
.	TRBV11-2	TRBJ2-4	.	CASSSKLKTGLGAKNIQYF	TGTGCCAGCAGCTCCAAACTAAAGACAGGCCTCGGGGCCAAAAACATTCAGTACTTC
.	TRBV12-3/TRBV12-4	TRBJ1-3	.	CASSLAIHRDSGNTIYF	TGTGCCAGCAGTTTAGCGATCCACCGGGACTCTGGAAACACCATATATTTT
.	TRBV28	TRBJ2-7	many	CASRSPGPSYEQYF	TGTGCCAGCAGATCGCCGGGACCTTCCTACGAGCAGTACTTC
.	TRBV13	TRBJ1-1	.	CASSLERQQGREYTEAFF	TGTGCCAGCAGCCTAGAAAGACAGCAGGGAAGGGAATACACTGAAGCTTTCTTT
.	TRBV5-1	TRBJ2-5	few	CASSFRSETQYF	TGCGCCAGCAGCTTTCGTTCAGAGACCCAGTACTTC
.	TRBV6-1	TRBJ1-2	once	CASSRNTGCTF	TGTGCCAGCAGTCGAAACACCGGCTGCACCTTC
.	TRBV7-6	TRBJ2-7	.	CASSYGLLPYEQYF	TGTGCCAGCAGCTACGGACTGCTTCCCTACGAGCAGTACTTC
TRBD1	TRBV6-1	TRBJ2-4	.	CASRSGGTGGAKNIQYF	TGTGCCAGCAGATCAGGGGGCACCGGAGGGGCCAAAAACATTCAGTACTTC
.	TRBV19	TRBJ1-5	.	CASRSGLNQPQHF	TGTGCCAGTCGGTCGGGGTTGAATCAGCCCCAGCATTTT
TRBD1	TRBV27	TRBJ1-6	few	CASSLPSGGSPLHF	TGTGCCAGCAGTTTACCGTCAGGGGGCTCACCCCTCCACTTT
.	TRBV20-1	TRBJ2-7	few	CSASRDNYEQYF	TGCAGTGCTAGTCGGGACAACTACGAGCAGTACTTC
TRBD2	TRBV25-1	TRBJ2-3	.	CASSTKRGGTDTQYF	TGTGCCAGCAGTACTAAGCGGGGGGGCACAGATACGCAGTATTTT
.	TRBV5-1	TRBJ1-4	few	CASSLQEPNEKLFF	TGCGCCAGCAGCTTACAGGAGCCTAATGAAAAACTGTTTTTT
.	TRBV15	TRBJ2-7	.	CATGKNRDEQYF	TGTGCCACCGGCAAAAACAGGGACGAGCAGTACTTC
.	TRBV2	TRBJ1-5	few	CASSEAGVGRSNQPQHF	TGTGCCAGCAGTGAAGCAGGGGTAGGGAGGAGCAATCAGCCCCAGCATTTT
.	TRBV5-6	TRBJ2-2	.	CASSQQGSVGELFF	TGTGCCAGCAGTCAACAGGGCTCCGTCGGGGAGCTGTTTTTT
.	TRBV18	TRBJ1-2	few	CASSPRDEANYGYTF	TGTGCCAGCTCACCCCGGGACGAAGCTAACTATGGCTACACCTTC
.	TRBV9	TRBJ2-7	few	CASSAQLGPYEQYF	TGTGCCAGCAGCGCCCAACTAGGGCCCTACGAGCAGTACTTC
TRBD1	TRBV27	TRBJ1-2	.	CASSIHRTGNYGYTF	TGTGCCAGCAGTATCCACCGGACAGGGAACTATGGCTACACCTTC